Given below is one T cell receptor beta chain in context. Per the original methods: From reference gene primer amplification, estimates of nucleated cell counts were derived. Clones were read by immunoSEQ multiplex PCR, and TCRdb kept only the in-frame ones, dropping some. The V and J calls and the clone size are those of that table, but D and trimming were determined from the DNA. The sample lists 150,000 to 200,000 clones, approximately 85% occurring once. This sample is drawn from a study of blood T cell repertoires in COVID-19. Study-level background: In each case, the material was cDNA or gDNA derived from T cells, B-cell-depleted T cells, or PBMCs.

This CDR3 spans 15 amino acids. Trimming stripped 2 bases from V and 0 bases from J, with 11 bases between. Germline V gene lookup returns CDR1 MNHEY and CDR2 SVGEGT. The specimen was peripheral blood. The sequence came from a human donor with active or convalescent COVID-19. The donor label of this sample is uncertain. V is TRBV6-2 or TRBV6-3 and J is TRBJ2-7; D may be TRBD1 (5 bases). For the CDR3, the DNA is TGTGCCAGCAGTTACGGGGCCGCGAGCTCCTACGAGCAGTACTTC. Its protein product is CASSYGAASSYEQYF.